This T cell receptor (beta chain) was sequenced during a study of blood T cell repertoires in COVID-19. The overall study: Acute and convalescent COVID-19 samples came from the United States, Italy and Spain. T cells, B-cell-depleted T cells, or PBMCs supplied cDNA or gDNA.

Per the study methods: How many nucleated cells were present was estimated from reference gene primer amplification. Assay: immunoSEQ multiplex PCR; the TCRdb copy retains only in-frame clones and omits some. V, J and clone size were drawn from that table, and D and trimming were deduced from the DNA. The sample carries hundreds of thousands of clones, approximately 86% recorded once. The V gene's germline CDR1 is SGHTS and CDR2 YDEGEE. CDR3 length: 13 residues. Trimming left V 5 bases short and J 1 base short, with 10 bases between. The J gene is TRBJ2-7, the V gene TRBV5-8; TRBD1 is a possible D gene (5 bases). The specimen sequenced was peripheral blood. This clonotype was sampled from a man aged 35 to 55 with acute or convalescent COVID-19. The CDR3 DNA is TGTGCCAGCAGTTATCAGGGTTCCTACGAGCAGTACTTC. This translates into CASSYQGSYEQYF. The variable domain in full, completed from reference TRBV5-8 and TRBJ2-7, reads EAGVTQSPTHLIKTRGQQATLRCSPISGHTSVYWYQQALGLGLQFLLWYDEGEERNRGNFPPRFSGRQFPNYSSELNVNALELEDSALYLCASSYQGSYEQYFGPGTRLTVT.